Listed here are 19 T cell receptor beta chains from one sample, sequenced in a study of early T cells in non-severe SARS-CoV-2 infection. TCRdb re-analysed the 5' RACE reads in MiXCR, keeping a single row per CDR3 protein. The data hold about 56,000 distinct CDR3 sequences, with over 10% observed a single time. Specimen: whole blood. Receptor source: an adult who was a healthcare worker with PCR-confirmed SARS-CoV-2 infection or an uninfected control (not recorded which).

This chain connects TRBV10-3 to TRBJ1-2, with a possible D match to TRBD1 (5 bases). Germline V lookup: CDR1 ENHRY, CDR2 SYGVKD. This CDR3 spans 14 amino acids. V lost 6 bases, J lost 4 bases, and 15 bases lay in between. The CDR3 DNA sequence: TGTGCCATCAGGCTAACAGGAGCTACCTATGGCTACACCTTC. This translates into CAIRLTGATYGYTF.

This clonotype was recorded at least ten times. CDR3 nucleotide sequence: TGTGCCAGCAGCGGTCTTCGTCAGCCCCAGCATTTT. Translating gives CASSGLRQPQHF. The chain has TRBV21-1 and TRBJ1-5. TRBV21-1 counts as a pseudogene. The length of the CDR3 is 12 residues.

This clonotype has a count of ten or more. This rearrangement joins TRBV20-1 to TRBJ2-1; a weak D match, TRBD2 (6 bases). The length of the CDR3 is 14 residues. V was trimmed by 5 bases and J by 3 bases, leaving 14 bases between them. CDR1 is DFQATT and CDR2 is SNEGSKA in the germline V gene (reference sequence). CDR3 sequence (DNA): TGCAGTGCTGTAATGGGGCGGGGCTACAATGAGCAGTTCTTC. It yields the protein CSAVMGRGYNEQFF.

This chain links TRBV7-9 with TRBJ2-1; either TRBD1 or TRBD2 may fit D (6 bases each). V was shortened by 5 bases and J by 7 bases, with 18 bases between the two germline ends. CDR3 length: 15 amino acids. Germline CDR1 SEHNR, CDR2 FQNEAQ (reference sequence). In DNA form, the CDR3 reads TGTGCCAGCAGCCCCGGGGGCCCCGGCGCAAATGAGCAGTTCTTC. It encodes CASSPGGPGANEQFF.

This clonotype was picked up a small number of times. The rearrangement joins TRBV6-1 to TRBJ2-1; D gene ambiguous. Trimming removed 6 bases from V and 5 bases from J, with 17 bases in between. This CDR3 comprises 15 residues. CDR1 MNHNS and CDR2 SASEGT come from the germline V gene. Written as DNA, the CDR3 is TGTGCCAGCAGGGTATCTAGGTCCCCCCACAATGAGCAGTTCTTC. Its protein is CASRVSRSPHNEQFF.

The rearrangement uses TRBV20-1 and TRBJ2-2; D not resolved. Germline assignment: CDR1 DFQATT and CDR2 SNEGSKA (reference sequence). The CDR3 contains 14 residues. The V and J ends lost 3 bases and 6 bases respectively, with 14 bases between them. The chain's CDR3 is CSARLQQWPGELFF. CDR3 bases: TGCAGTGCTAGGTTACAGCAATGGCCCGGGGAGCTGTTTTTT.

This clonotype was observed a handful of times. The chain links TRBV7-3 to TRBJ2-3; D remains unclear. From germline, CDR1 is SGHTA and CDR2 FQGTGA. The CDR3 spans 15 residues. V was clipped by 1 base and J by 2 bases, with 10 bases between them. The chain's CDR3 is CASSLKVMDTDTQYF. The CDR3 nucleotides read TGTGCCAGCAGCTTAAAGGTCATGGACACAGATACGCAGTATTTT.

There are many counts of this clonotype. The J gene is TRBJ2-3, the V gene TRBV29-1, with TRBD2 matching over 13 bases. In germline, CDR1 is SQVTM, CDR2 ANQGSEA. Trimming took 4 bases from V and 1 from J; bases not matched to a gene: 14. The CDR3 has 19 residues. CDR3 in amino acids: CSVGWTSGSSSWGTDTQYF. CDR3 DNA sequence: TGCAGCGTTGGCTGGACTAGCGGGAGTTCGTCTTGGGGCACAGATACGCAGTATTTT.

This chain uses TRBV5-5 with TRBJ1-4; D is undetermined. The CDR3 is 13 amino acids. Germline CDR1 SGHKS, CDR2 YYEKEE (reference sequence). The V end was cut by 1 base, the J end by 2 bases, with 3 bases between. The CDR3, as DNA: TGTGCCAGCAGCTTGTTGACTAATGAAAAACTGTTTTTT. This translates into CASSLLTNEKLFF.

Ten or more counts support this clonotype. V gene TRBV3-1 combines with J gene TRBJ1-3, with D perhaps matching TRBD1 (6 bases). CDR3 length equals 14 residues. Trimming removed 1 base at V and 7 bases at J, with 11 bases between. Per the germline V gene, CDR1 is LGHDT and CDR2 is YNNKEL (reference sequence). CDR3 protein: CASSQGWTENTIYF. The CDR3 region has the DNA TGTGCCAGCAGCCAAGGGTGGACAGAGAACACCATATATTTT.

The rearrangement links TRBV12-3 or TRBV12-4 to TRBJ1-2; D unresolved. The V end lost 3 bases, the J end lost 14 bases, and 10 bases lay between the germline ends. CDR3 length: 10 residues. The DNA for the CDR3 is TGTGCCAGCAGTTTCGGGAACGTGACCTTC. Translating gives CASSFGNVTF.

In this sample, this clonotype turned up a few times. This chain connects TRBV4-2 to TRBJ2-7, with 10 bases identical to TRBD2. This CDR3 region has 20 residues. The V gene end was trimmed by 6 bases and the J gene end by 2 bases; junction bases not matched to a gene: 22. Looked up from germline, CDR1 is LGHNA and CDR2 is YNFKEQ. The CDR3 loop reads CASRLLPDSWTSGAPYEQYF. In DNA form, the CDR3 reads TGTGCCAGCAGACTACTTCCGGACAGCTGGACTAGCGGAGCCCCCTACGAGCAGTACTTC.

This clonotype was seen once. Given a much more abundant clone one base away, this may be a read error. CDR3: CRVDILKPGRTQYF. The CDR3 bases are TGCAGGGTTGATATATTGAAACCGGGGCGGACCCAGTACTTC. The rearrangement joins TRBV29-1 to TRBJ2-5, with D tentatively TRBD1 or TRBD2 (5 bases each). The CDR3 contains 14 residues. Germline V gene data show CDR1 as SQVTM and CDR2 as ANQGSEA. The variable domain in full, completed from reference TRBV29-1 and TRBJ2-5, reads SAVISQKPSRDICQRGTSLTIQCQVDSQVTMMFWYRQQPGQSLTLIATANQGSEATYESGFVIDKFPISRPNLTFSTLTVSNMSPEDSSIYLCRVDILKPGRTQYFGPGTRLLVL.

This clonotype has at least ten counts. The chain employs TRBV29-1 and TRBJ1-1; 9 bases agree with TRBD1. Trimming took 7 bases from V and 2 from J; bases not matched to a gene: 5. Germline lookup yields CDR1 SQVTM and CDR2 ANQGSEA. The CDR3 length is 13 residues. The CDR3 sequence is CSATDRGNTEAFF. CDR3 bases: TGCAGCGCGACGGACAGGGGAAACACTGAAGCTTTCTTT.

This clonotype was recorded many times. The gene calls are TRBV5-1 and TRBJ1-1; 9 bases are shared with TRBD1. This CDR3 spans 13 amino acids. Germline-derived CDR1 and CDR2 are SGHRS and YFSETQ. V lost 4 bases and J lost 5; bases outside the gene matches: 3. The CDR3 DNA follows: TGCGCCAGCAGCGTGGGACAGGGTACTGAAGCTTTCTTT. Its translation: CASSVGQGTEAFF.

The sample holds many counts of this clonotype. CDR3 in amino acids: CASSPSDRGPIEQYF. The CDR3 region has the DNA TGCGCCAGCAGCCCCTCGGACAGGGGGCCTATCGAGCAGTACTTC. The V gene is TRBV5-1, the J gene TRBJ2-7; 11 bases are a match to TRBD1. The J segment lost 6 bases and the V segment lost 4 bases, leaving 9 bases of the junction unmatched. The length of the CDR3 is 15 residues. Germline CDR1 is SGHRS and CDR2 is YFSETQ.

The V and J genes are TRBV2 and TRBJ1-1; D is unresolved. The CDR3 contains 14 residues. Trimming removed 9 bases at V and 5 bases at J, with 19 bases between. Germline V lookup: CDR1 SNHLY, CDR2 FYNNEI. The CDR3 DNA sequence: TGTGCCAGTGGAGTCGGAGGTAGGACGACTGAAGCTTTCTTT. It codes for CASGVGGRTTEAFF.

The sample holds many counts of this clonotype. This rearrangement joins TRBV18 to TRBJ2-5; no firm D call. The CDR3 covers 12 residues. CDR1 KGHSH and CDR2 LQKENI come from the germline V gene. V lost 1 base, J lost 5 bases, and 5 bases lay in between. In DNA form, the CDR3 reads TGTGCCAGCTCACCACTGTCCGAGACCCAGTACTTC. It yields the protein CASSPLSETQYF.

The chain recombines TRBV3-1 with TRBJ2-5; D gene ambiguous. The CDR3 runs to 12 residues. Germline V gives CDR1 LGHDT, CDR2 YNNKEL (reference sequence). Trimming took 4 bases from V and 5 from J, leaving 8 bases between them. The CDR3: CASSRALETQYF. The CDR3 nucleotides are TGTGCCAGCAGCCGGGCTTTGGAGACCCAGTACTTC.